The rows below give T cell receptor beta chains drawn from one sample of a study of T cells in Graves' hyperthyroidism and ophthalmopathy. TCRdb fed the multiplex PCR reads into MiXCR, producing one record per CDR3 protein. The sample records about 350,000 distinct CDR3 sequences, about 18% being singletons. The material sequenced was blood. The receptors stem from a woman in her thirties with Graves' hyperthyroidism that later progressed to Graves' ophthalmopathy. Each CDR3 is given with its conserved first and last residue. The D gene is left open where the match is weak. Not all rows give a size; the values are once, few, many and, for expanded clones, a class.

v_call	d_call	clone_size	j_call	cdr3_nt	cdr3_aa
TRBV7-3	TRBD2	NA	TRBJ2-1	TGTGCCAGCACCGGCGGGGGGATGGGCAATGAGCAGTTCTTC	CASTGGGMGNEQFF
TRBV7-9	TRBD1	NA	TRBJ2-7	TGTGCCAGCAGCCATGGGGACAGGGTCGCCTACGAGCAGTACTTC	CASSHGDRVAYEQYF
TRBV10-1	NA	few	TRBJ1-4	TGCGCCAGCAGTGAGTCGAACGGGAAAAAACTGTTTTTT	CASSESNGKKLFF
TRBV5-5	NA	many	TRBJ1-6	TGTGCCAGCAGCTTGCAAAGAGACTCCTATAATTCACCCCTCCACTTT	CASSLQRDSYNSPLHF
TRBV20-1	NA	NA	TRBJ1-1	TGCAGTGCTAGAGATGGACGCGCGGGGAGCACTGAAGCTTTCTTT	CSARDGRAGSTEAFF
TRBV11-2	TRBD2	many	TRBJ2-7	TGTGCCAGCAGCTTAAGGACTAGCGGGGAAGTCTTGCGGTACGAGCAGTACTTC	CASSLRTSGEVLRYEQYF
TRBV7-9	NA	many	TRBJ2-5	TGTGCCAGCAGCCCCGCGGCATTCAAAGAGACCCAGTACTTC	CASSPAAFKETQYF
TRBV18	NA	many	TRBJ2-1	TGTGCCAGCTCACCTAGAGGCCGAGAAGAGCAGTTCTTC	CASSPRGREEQFF
TRBV5-5	NA	many	TRBJ1-3	TGTGCCAGCAGCTTAGAACCGTACTCTGGAAACACCATATATTTT	CASSLEPYSGNTIYF
TRBV28	TRBD1	many	TRBJ2-4	TGTGCCAGCAGTTTATGGATGGGACAGGGGGTCTCCGAAGACAAAAACATTCAGTACTTC	CASSLWMGQGVSEDKNIQYF
TRBV5-1	NA	NA	TRBJ1-1	TGCGCCAGCAGCTTGGCCGGGCGGGGATTGAACACTGAAGCTTTCTTT	CASSLAGRGLNTEAFF
TRBV12-3/TRBV12-4	NA	NA	TRBJ2-7	TGTGCCAGCAGTTTATGGCCGGGGTCCTACGAGCAGTACTTC	CASSLWPGSYEQYF
TRBV6-1	NA	NA	TRBJ2-7	TGTGCCAGCAAAGGACGGGGGAGAGGGGTCTACGAGCAGTACTTC	CASKGRGRGVYEQYF
TRBV28	TRBD2	many	TRBJ2-1	TGTGCCAGCAGTTCGGGACTAGCGGGAGGGACTGCACGAAGTGAGCAGTTCTTC	CASSSGLAGGTARSEQFF
TRBV7-9	TRBD1	few	TRBJ1-5	TGTGCCAGCAGCCCGAGCGGACAGGGGAGTCAGCCCCAGCATTTT	CASSPSGQGSQPQHF
TRBV3-1	TRBD1	many	TRBJ1-1	TGTGCCAGCAGCCAAGCTGACAGGGGTCTGAACACTGAAGCTTTCTTT	CASSQADRGLNTEAFF
TRBV2	TRBD1	NA	TRBJ2-3	TGTGCCAGCAGTGCTTCCGGGACAGGGGGCACAGATACGCAGTATTTT	CASSASGTGGTDTQYF
TRBV6-1	NA	NA	TRBJ2-1	TGTGCCAGCAGGGACTACTACAATGAGCAGTTCTTC	CASRDYYNEQFF
TRBV7-9	TRBD1	many	TRBJ1-1	TGTGCCAGCAGTTTTCAGGGGGCAGCTGAAGCTTTCTTT	CASSFQGAAEAFF
TRBV9	TRBD2	many	TRBJ2-1	TGTGCCAGCAGCGTAGTCCCCGGGAGGTCCAATGAGCAGTTCTTC	CASSVVPGRSNEQFF
TRBV11-2	NA	many	TRBJ1-1	TGTGCCAGCAGCTTGGGAATCCGGGATGAAGCTTTCTTT	CASSLGIRDEAFF
TRBV10-3	TRBD2	many	TRBJ2-3	TGTGCCATCAGTCCATCCGCGGGCCTAGCGGGAGCGTCAGATACGCAGTATTTT	CAISPSAGLAGASDTQYF
TRBV29-1	NA	few	TRBJ2-7	TGCAGCGTTGGAGGGGTCTACGAGCAGTACTTC	CSVGGVYEQYF
TRBV6-5	NA	few	TRBJ1-4	TGTGCCAGCAGTTACTCGAGTGAGGCCACTGAAAAACTGTTTTTT	CASSYSSEATEKLFF
TRBV11-2	NA	many	TRBJ2-3	TGTGCCAGCAGCTTAGATGTACTAGCCGACCTCGGGGCCACAGATACGCAGTATTTT	CASSLDVLADLGATDTQYF
TRBV6-1	NA	many	TRBJ2-1	TGTGCCAGCAGTGCGTCCGGAGCAGGGGACCTAACCTACAATGAGCAGTTCTTC	CASSASGAGDLTYNEQFF
TRBV30	NA	NA	TRBJ2-1	TGTGCCTGGAGTTCGTTCGGGGGTTCCTCCTACAATGAGCAGTTCTTC	CAWSSFGGSSYNEQFF
TRBV7-2	NA	NA	TRBJ2-1	TGTGCCAGCAGCTTAGAGTTTCGGCCTAGCTTTTACAATGAGCAGTTCTTC	CASSLEFRPSFYNEQFF
TRBV11-2	NA	many	TRBJ2-5	TGTGCCAGCAGCTACCCGGGGGGCGCAGAGACCCAGTACTTC	CASSYPGGAETQYF
TRBV19	NA	NA	TRBJ1-2	TGTGCCAGTAGCCAAGAGAGGAACTATGGCTACACCTTC	CASSQERNYGYTF
TRBV11-2	TRBD1	many	TRBJ1-1	TGTGCCAGCAGCTTAGCAGGGGGGCAGGGGGTAGCTTTCTTT	CASSLAGGQGVAFF
TRBV12-3/TRBV12-4	NA	many	TRBJ1-1	TGTGCCAGCAGTTTAAGGGGACCTGAAGCTTTCTTT	CASSLRGPEAFF
TRBV27	NA	many	TRBJ1-6	TGTGCCAGCAGTTTATCGGTGATTAGTTTTAATTCACCCCTCCACTTT	CASSLSVISFNSPLHF
TRBV7-9	NA	few	TRBJ1-1	TGTGCCAGCAGCTTAGTCATGGGGAAAAAGGCTGAAGCTTTCTTT	CASSLVMGKKAEAFF
TRBV20-1	NA	NA	TRBJ1-6	TGCAGTGCTAGTCCTAGCGGGGGGCCCCTCCACTTT	CSASPSGGPLHF
TRBV5-6	TRBD2	many	TRBJ2-2	TGTGCCAGCAGCTCGACTAGCGGGGGGTTTGGTCGCACCGGGGAGCTGTTTTTT	CASSSTSGGFGRTGELFF
TRBV12-3/TRBV12-4	NA	many	TRBJ1-2	TGTGCCAGCAGTCCCTCTAAGTGGGGGGAAGGGGGCTACACCTTC	CASSPSKWGEGGYTF
TRBV30	NA	NA	TRBJ1-3	TGTGCCTGGAGTGTACTGGGCAGTCTCTCTGGAAACACCATATATTTT	CAWSVLGSLSGNTIYF
TRBV12-3/TRBV12-4	NA	many	TRBJ1-1	TGTGCCAGCAGTTTGAATGCCGAAACAGGGTTGGAAGCTTTCTTT	CASSLNAETGLEAFF
TRBV28	NA	few	TRBJ2-7	TGTGCCAGCAGTTTTTTTAGCTTCGGTGAGCAGTACTTC	CASSFFSFGEQYF
TRBV12-3/TRBV12-4	NA	many	TRBJ1-1	TGTGCCAGCAGTAGCGGCCAGGGCCGGAACACTGAAGCTTTCTTT	CASSSGQGRNTEAFF
TRBV12-3/TRBV12-4	TRBD1	many	TRBJ1-1	TGTGCCAGCACGCTGACAGGGGTTAAGAACACTGAAGCTTTCTTT	CASTLTGVKNTEAFF
TRBV20-1	NA	many	TRBJ2-3	TGCAGTGCTATGCCGGGACTCCGAATCACAGATACGCAGTATTTT	CSAMPGLRITDTQYF
TRBV7-9	NA	NA	TRBJ2-7	TGTGCCAGCAGCTCATCCGGACCGGTCTCCTACGAGCAGTACTTC	CASSSSGPVSYEQYF
TRBV2	NA	many	TRBJ1-4	TGTGCCAGCAGATACGTTGGGGAAAAACTGTTTTTT	CASRYVGEKLFF